These 26 T cell receptor beta chains came from one sample sequenced in a study of identical twins. TCRdb independently ran MiXCR on the 5' RACE reads; one entry per CDR3 protein. The sample includes under 300,000 distinct CDR3 sequences, 9.5% to 15% of them seen just once. This sample was also put to use in a study of yellow fever vaccine responses in identical twins.

Sequences were obtained from memory (CD45RO+) T cells sorted from blood. All receptors come from a woman between 18 and 30 years old in good health.

Concerning this clonotype itself: One junction end disagrees with the germline gene, perhaps due to a read error. This sequence joins TRBV28 and TRBJ2-7, with 9 bases identical to TRBD2. CDR1 and CDR2 from the germline V gene are MDHEN and SYDVKM. The CDR3 covers 12 residues. The CDR3 is CASSRRSGGAHF. The CDR3, as DNA: TGTGCCAGCAGTCGCCGTAGCGGGGGCGCGCACTTC.

This clonotype was detected many times. The V and J genes are TRBV20-1 and TRBJ2-5; TRBD1 might be the D (7 bases). Trimming cost V 1 base and J 5 bases, with 14 bases left between them. The CDR3 totals 14 residues. From germline, CDR1 is DFQATT and CDR2 SNEGSKA (reference sequence). In DNA form, the CDR3 reads TGCAGTGCTAGAGTACCAGGGGGGCGCGAGACCCAGTACTTC. This translates into CSARVPGGRETQYF.

The chain carries TRBV7-6 and TRBJ2-3; 8 bases agree with TRBD1. Germline trimming cut 6 bases from V and 6 bases from J; bases unmatched to any gene: 11. Germline V lookup: CDR1 SGHVS, CDR2 FNYEAQ. The CDR3 loop spans 15 amino acids. This CDR3 is CASRRGQGKIDTQYF. CDR3 sequence (DNA): TGTGCCAGCAGACGCGGACAGGGTAAAATTGATACGCAGTATTTT.

This clonotype was observed at least ten times. V and J are TRBV5-1 and TRBJ2-1; 11 bases line up with TRBD1. The trim removed 2 bases at V and 0 bases at J, leaving 1 base unmatched. The germline V gene has CDR1 SGHRS and CDR2 YFSETQ. CDR3 length: 16 amino acids. The CDR3 DNA follows: TGCGCCAGCAGCTTTGGGACAGGGGGCTCCTACAATGAGCAGTTCTTC. It encodes CASSFGTGGSYNEQFF.

The rearrangement links TRBV13 to TRBJ2-5; 13 bases are shared with TRBD2. CDR3 size: 16 residues. Germline CDR1 reads PRHDT; CDR2 reads FYEKMQ (reference sequence). After removal of 5 bases from V and 1 base from J, the junction contained 4 bases not matched to a gene. CDR3 coding DNA: TGTGCCAGCAGCCGGGGACTAGCGGGGATCCAAGAGACCCAGTACTTC. Its translation is CASSRGLAGIQETQYF.

A few counts support this clonotype. The rearrangement uses TRBV10-3 and TRBJ2-5; a possible D gene is TRBD2 (6 bases). Germline V CDR1 and CDR2: ENHRY, SYGVKD. The CDR3 spans 13 residues. Trimming pared 6 bases from V and 2 bases from J, leaving 10 bases between. The CDR3, as DNA: TGTGCCATCAGCGGGGGTAGTCAAGAGACCCAGTACTTC. This translates into CAISGGSQETQYF.

This clonotype was counted at least ten times. This rearrangement joins TRBV12-3 or TRBV12-4 to TRBJ1-2; TRBD1 agrees at 7 bases. This CDR3 spans 16 amino acids. The J segment lost 1 base and the V segment lost 7 bases, leaving 12 bases of the junction unmatched. CDR3 in DNA: TGTGCCAGCATCAATACCCGGGACAGTGATAACTATGGCTACACCTTC. It translates to CASINTRDSDNYGYTF.

The chain joins TRBV20-1 to TRBJ2-7, with 7 bases that match TRBD1. The CDR3 consists of 14 residues. The junction had 5 bases not matched to a gene; V was cut back by 1 base and J by 2 bases. Germline V gene lookup returns CDR1 DFQATT and CDR2 SNEGSKA (reference sequence). Written as DNA, the CDR3 is TGCAGTGCTAGAGTGAGGGGGCAACCCTACGAGCAGTACTTC. Protein product: CSARVRGQPYEQYF.

There are a few counts of this clonotype. The V and J genes are TRBV2 and TRBJ1-2; a weak D match, TRBD1 (6 bases). Germline CDR1 SNHLY, CDR2 FYNNEI. V shed 6 bases and J shed 2 bases, with 13 bases lying between them. CDR3 size: 14 residues. The CDR3 protein is CASRLLDSNYGYTF. For the CDR3, the DNA is TGTGCCAGCAGACTTCTGGACAGCAACTATGGCTACACCTTC.

This rearrangement joins TRBV7-9 to TRBJ2-3, with 10 bases fitting TRBD2. CDR3 size: 16 residues. Germline loops: CDR1 SEHNR, CDR2 FQNEAQ (reference sequence). After removal of 2 bases from V and 2 bases from J, the junction contained 4 bases not matched to a gene. In DNA form, the CDR3 reads TGTGCCAGCAGCTTAAGCCTAGCGGGGGACACAGATACGCAGTATTTT. The encoded protein is CASSLSLAGDTDTQYF.

V and J are TRBV20-1 and TRBJ2-5, with D possibly TRBD1 on 5 matching bases. This CDR3 region has 14 residues. From germline, CDR1 is DFQATT and CDR2 SNEGSKA (reference sequence). With 0 bases removed from V and 2 bases from J, the gap between germline ends came to 10 bases. The CDR3 DNA reads as TGCAGTGCTAGAGATGTACGGACACAAGAGACCCAGTACTTC. It codes for CSARDVRTQETQYF.

The chain employs TRBV2 and TRBJ2-3, with a possible D match to TRBD2 (6 bases). The CDR3 totals 14 residues. Deletions cut 6 bases from V and 2 bases from J, with 12 bases between. Germline CDR1 reads SNHLY; CDR2 reads FYNNEI. The CDR3 DNA reads TGTGCCAGCAGGAGACTAGATACCACAGATACGCAGTATTTT. Amino acids: CASRRLDTTDTQYF. Drawing the rest from reference TRBV2 and TRBJ2-3, the complete variable domain is EPEVTQTPSHQVTQMGQEVILRCVPISNHLYFYWYRQILGQKVEFLVSFYNNEISEKSEIFDDQFSVERPDGSNFTLKIRSTKLEDSAMYFCASRRLDTTDTQYFGPGTRLTVL.

The chain has TRBV29-1 and TRBJ1-4; TRBD1 matches 7 bases. Germline V lookup: CDR1 SQVTM, CDR2 ANQGSEA. The CDR3 is made up of 13 amino acids. After removal of 7 bases from V and 8 bases from J, the junction contained 10 bases not matched to a gene. The CDR3 coding sequence is TGCAGCGCCCAAGGGGGCGGAGAAGAAAAACTGTTTTTT. This gives the protein CSAQGGGEEKLFF.

Only a few counts were recorded for this clonotype. The chain couples TRBV11-2 to TRBJ2-7, with 8 positions matching TRBD1. Trimming at V came to 5 bases and at J to 2 bases, leaving 17 bases not matched to a gene. The CDR3 loop spans 18 amino acids. Germline V gene lookup returns CDR1 SGHAT and CDR2 FQNNGV. DNA of the CDR3: TGTGCCAGCAGCCCGGATTCCAGTTTGAGCAGGGGGCCCTACGAGCAGTACTTC. This gives the protein CASSPDSSLSRGPYEQYF.

This rearrangement joins TRBV6-4 to TRBJ2-7; D may be TRBD2 (6 bases). Trimming stripped 1 base from V and 2 bases from J, with 15 bases between. Per the germline V gene, CDR1 is MRHNA and CDR2 is SNTAGT. The CDR3 is 16 amino acids. CDR3 nucleotide sequence: TGTGCCAGCAGTGACTGGAGGGGCCCGATCACCTACGAGCAGTACTTC. It encodes CASSDWRGPITYEQYF.

This chain joins TRBV10-1 and TRBJ2-5; D remains ambiguous. Germline CDR1 and CDR2: WNHNN and SYGVQD (reference sequence). This CDR3 is 13 amino acids long. The V end lost 4 bases, the J end lost 3 bases, and 9 bases lay between the germline ends. CDR3 nucleotide sequence: TGCGCCAGCAGTGGCGTAGGGAAAGAGACCCAGTACTTC. It specifies CASSGVGKETQYF.

This clonotype turned up a few times. The gene calls are TRBV20-1 and TRBJ2-7; D is unresolved. The length of the CDR3 is 15 residues. V was trimmed by 4 bases and J by 2 bases, leaving 18 bases between them. CDR1 is DFQATT and CDR2 is SNEGSKA in the germline V gene (reference sequence). CDR3 sequence: CSAIPSVRPAYEQYF. CDR3 coding DNA: TGCAGTGCTATCCCCAGCGTAAGACCTGCCTACGAGCAGTACTTC.

This clonotype was picked up many times. The chain carries TRBV10-3 and TRBJ1-1; 7 bases line up with TRBD1. CDR3 length equals 14 residues. V shed 3 bases and J 4 bases; nucleotides not matched to a gene: 5. The germline V gene has CDR1 ENHRY and CDR2 SYGVKD. As DNA, the CDR3 is TGTGCCATCAGTGACTCAGGGGGTGGCACTGAAGCTTTCTTT. Amino acid sequence: CAISDSGGGTEAFF.

This rearrangement joins TRBV24-1 to TRBJ1-1; D unclear. The V and J ends lost 4 bases and 4 bases respectively, with 9 bases between them. This CDR3 has 13 amino acids. Per germline, CDR1 KGHDR and CDR2 SFDVKD. The CDR3 DNA sequence: TGTGCCACCAGTGAACCCCGCGGCACTGAAGCTTTCTTT. As protein: CATSEPRGTEAFF.

DNA for the CDR3: TGTGCCAGCAGCCAAGATGGCATGTACGAGCAGTACTTC. Amino acid sequence: CASSQDGMYEQYF. The chain couples TRBV4-2 to TRBJ2-7; D remains ambiguous. Looked up from germline, CDR1 is LGHNA and CDR2 is YNFKEQ. Trimming took off 0 bases at V and 4 bases at J, with 7 bases between the two ends. This CDR3 region has 13 residues.

This clonotype was observed a few times. The V and J genes are TRBV6-5 and TRBJ1-2, with TRBD1 matching over 8 bases. The germline CDR1 and CDR2 sequences are MNHEY and SVGAGI. The CDR3 length is 16 residues. The V and J ends lost 0 bases and 8 bases, in that order; junction bases with no gene match: 11. This chain's CDR3 is CASSYSSPGTGGGYTF. In DNA, the CDR3 is TGTGCCAGCAGTTACTCATCCCCTGGGACAGGAGGAGGCTACACCTTC.

This clonotype was counted a few times. This chain connects TRBV5-1 to TRBJ2-3; 7 nucleotides align to TRBD2. With V trimmed by 4 bases and J by 4 bases, 9 bases remained unmatched. The germline CDR1 and CDR2 sequences are SGHRS and YFSETQ. The CDR3 runs to 15 residues. Here the CDR3 DNA reads TGCGCCAGCAGCGGAACGGGGGGTGGAGCAGATACGCAGTATTTT. It yields the protein CASSGTGGGADTQYF.

The chain is built from TRBV6-1 and TRBJ2-2; 8 bases map to TRBD1. Germline loops: CDR1 MNHNS, CDR2 SASEGT. This CDR3 region has 14 residues. J gave up 2 bases and V 10 bases, and 6 bases lay outside the gene matches. For the CDR3, the DNA is TGTGCCACCGGGACAGGCCTTAACACCGGGGAGCTGTTTTTT. Translating gives CATGTGLNTGELFF.

The chain combines TRBV18 with TRBJ2-7; TRBD2 matches at 7 bases. The V segment lost 1 base and the J segment 3 bases; nucleotides outside the gene matches: 6. The CDR3 length is 15 residues. Looked up from germline, CDR1 is KGHSH and CDR2 is LQKENI. CDR3: CASSPLGGGGYEQYF. CDR3 nucleotide sequence: TGTGCCAGCTCACCACTTGGGGGGGGTGGCTACGAGCAGTACTTC.

J is TRBJ2-5 and V is TRBV15, with D maybe TRBD2 (5 bases). With 1 base removed from V and 5 bases from J, the gap between germline ends came to 8 bases. The CDR3 has 13 residues. The germline V gene has CDR1 LNHNV and CDR2 YYDKDF (reference sequence). CDR3 coding DNA: TGTGCCACCAGCAGAGTTTCGGGGGAGACCCAGTACTTC. Its protein is CATSRVSGETQYF.

The rearrangement joins TRBV9 to TRBJ2-1; TRBD2 matches at 14 bases. V lost 4 bases and J lost 7; bases outside the gene matches: 4. CDR3 length: 15 residues. Per the germline V gene, CDR1 is SGDLS and CDR2 is YYNGEE. CDR3 nucleotides: TGTGCCAGCAGCCCACGACTAGCGGGGGGGAATGAGCAGTTCTTC. It specifies CASSPRLAGGNEQFF.